Each of the 17 T cell receptor beta chains below was sequenced from the same sample in a study of blood T cell repertoires in COVID-19. Produced via immunoSEQ multiplex PCR; TCRdb's table is partial and in-frame only. The repertoire holds under 200,000 clones, roughly 84% seen once, with 5.5% to 7% in the top ten. Sequencing input: peripheral blood. All receptors derive from a man aged 45 to 65 with active or convalescent COVID-19.

This clone was detected only a few times. The V gene is TRBV2, the J gene TRBJ1-2; D remains ambiguous. The CDR3 is 15 amino acids. The germline V and J ends were trimmed by 6 bases and 0 bases, with 14 bases remaining between them. Germline CDR1 SNHLY, CDR2 FYNNEI. The CDR3 loop is CASSPSRGANYGYTF. The DNA for the CDR3 is TGTGCCAGCAGCCCTTCCCGCGGGGCTAACTATGGCTACACCTTC.

The chain employs TRBV18 and TRBJ1-6, with TRBD1 as a possible D gene (6 bases). The CDR3 loop spans 15 amino acids. V lost 3 bases and J 5 bases, leaving 11 bases between the germline ends. Germline V gene data show CDR1 as KGHSH and CDR2 as LQKENI. Here the CDR3 reads CASSPLDSDNSPLHF. As DNA, the CDR3 is TGTGCCAGCTCACCCTTGGACAGCGATAATTCACCCCTCCACTTT.

The chain couples TRBV5-4 to TRBJ1-2; tentative D call: TRBD1 (6 bases). Trimming stripped 0 bases from V and 4 bases from J, with 16 bases between. Germline V gene lookup returns CDR1 SGHNT and CDR2 YYREEE (reference sequence). The CDR3 is made up of 16 amino acids. DNA of the CDR3: TGTGCCAGCAGCTTGGGAGGACAGATCCTGTCCTATGGCTACACCTTC. Translation: CASSLGGQILSYGYTF.

This chain connects TRBV7-3 to TRBJ2-2; 9 bases line up with TRBD1. Germline values: CDR1 SGHTA, CDR2 FQGTGA. The CDR3 has 16 residues. The J segment lost 2 bases and the V segment lost 1 base, leaving 2 bases of the junction unmatched. This chain's CDR3 is CASSLMGQGNTGELFF. For the CDR3, the DNA is TGTGCCAGCAGCTTAATGGGACAGGGTAACACCGGGGAGCTGTTTTTT. Full variable domain (rest looked up from reference TRBV7-3 and TRBJ2-2): GAGVSQTPSNKVTEKGKYVELRCDPISGHTALYWYRQSLGQGPEFLIYFQGTGAADDSGLPNDRFFAVRPEGSVSTLKIQRTERGDSAVYLCASSLMGQGNTGELFFGEGSRLTVL.

This clone has more than one count but fewer than ten. The gene calls are TRBV5-1 and TRBJ2-7; 9 bases align to TRBD1. V dropped 1 base and J dropped 6; count of bases not matched to a gene: 5. Germline loops: CDR1 SGHRS, CDR2 YFSETQ. This CDR3 spans 14 amino acids. The CDR3 region has the DNA TGCGCCAGCAGCTTGCCGGGACAGGGAACCGAGCAGTACTTC. It codes for CASSLPGQGTEQYF.

The rearrangement uses TRBV27 and TRBJ1-1; 8 bases map to TRBD1. Trimming removed 6 bases from V and 5 bases from J; junction bases left unmatched: 5. The CDR3 totals 13 residues. Germline CDR1 MNHEY, CDR2 SMNVEV (reference sequence). This CDR3 reads CASSLTGVTEAFF. CDR3 DNA sequence: TGTGCCAGCAGCCTGACAGGGGTTACTGAAGCTTTCTTT.

CDR3 residues: CSVEGPPGKTQYF. CDR3 DNA: TGCAGCGTTGAAGGTCCCCCGGGGAAGACCCAGTACTTC. This chain links TRBV29-1 with TRBJ2-5, with D perhaps matching TRBD2 (5 bases). Trimming left V 1 base short and J 6 bases short, with 12 bases between. Per germline, CDR1 SQVTM and CDR2 ANQGSEA. This CDR3 has 13 amino acids.

The V and J genes are TRBV11-2 and TRBJ2-1, with 8 bases identical to TRBD2. The CDR3 covers 15 residues. The germline CDR1 and CDR2 sequences are SGHAT and FQNNGV. V lost 5 bases and J lost 8; bases outside the gene matches: 11. The CDR3 sequence is CASSHLDVSGDEQFF. The CDR3 coding sequence is TGTGCCAGCAGCCATCTCGATGTTAGCGGGGATGAGCAGTTCTTC. Full variable domain (remainder filled in from reference TRBV11-2 and TRBJ2-1): EAGVAQSPRYKIIEKRQSVAFWCNPISGHATLYWYQQILGQGPKLLIQFQNNGVVDDSQLPKDRFSAERLKGVDSTLKIQPAKLEDSAVYLCASSHLDVSGDEQFFGPGTRLTVL.

This clone was counted once. The rearrangement uses TRBV9 and TRBJ2-3, with TRBD2 identical over 12 bases. From germline, CDR1 is SGDLS and CDR2 YYNGEE. With 3 bases clipped from V and 3 bases from J, the junction kept 2 bases outside the gene matches. CDR3 length: 15 residues. In nucleotides, the CDR3 is TGTGCCAGCAGCGCCGGGACTAGCGGGACAGATACGCAGTATTTT. This gives the protein CASSAGTSGTDTQYF.

V usage is TRBV27 and J usage is TRBJ2-1, with D possibly TRBD2 on 6 matching bases. CDR3 length: 16 amino acids. Between the trimmed V and J ends, which lost 3 bases and 0 bases, there was a span of 12 bases. Looked up from germline, CDR1 is MNHEY and CDR2 is SMNVEV (reference sequence). This chain's CDR3 is CASSLGGLSSYNEQFF. CDR3 sequence (DNA): TGTGCCAGCAGTTTGGGAGGACTCAGCTCCTACAATGAGCAGTTCTTC.

J is TRBJ1-6 and V is TRBV6-5, with 8 bases lining up with TRBD1. V lost 0 bases and J lost 8; bases outside the gene matches: 6. CDR3 length: 16 amino acids. Germline CDR1 MNHEY, CDR2 SVGAGI. Written as DNA, the CDR3 is TGTGCCAGCAGTTACTCCCCTGACAGGGGCGATTCACCCCTCCACTTT. Protein: CASSYSPDRGDSPLHF.

CDR3: CATRGTTGVNNQPQHF. The CDR3 DNA follows: TGTGCCACCAGGGGCACTACAGGGGTAAACAATCAGCCCCAGCATTTT. J is TRBJ1-5 and V is TRBV15; TRBD1 matches 7 bases. Germline V lookup: CDR1 LNHNV, CDR2 YYDKDF (reference sequence). Unmatched junction bases numbered 11, after V lost 6 bases and J lost 3 bases. The CDR3 consists of 16 residues.

The chain joins TRBV3-1 (or the pseudogene TRBV3-2) to TRBJ2-7, with D maybe TRBD1 (5 bases). The CDR3 sequence is 13 residues long. CDR1 is LGHDT and CDR2 is YNNKEL in the germline V gene (reference sequence). The V gene lost 3 bases and the J gene lost 3 bases, with 9 bases spanning the gap. The CDR3 DNA reads as TGTGCCAGCAGCCATGACAGAAGCTACGAGCAGTACTTC. The encoded protein is CASSHDRSYEQYF.

V and J are TRBV2 and TRBJ2-3; D is ambiguous. The length of the CDR3 is 13 residues. Trimming pared 3 bases from V and 7 bases from J, leaving 11 bases between. Germline assignment: CDR1 SNHLY and CDR2 FYNNEI. In DNA form, the CDR3 reads TGTGCCAGCAGTGAGACTCTTACACATACGCAGTATTTT. This codes for CASSETLTHTQYF.

V gene TRBV6-2 or TRBV6-3 combines with J gene TRBJ2-1; D is ambiguous. Trimming removed 6 bases from V and 9 bases from J, with 24 bases in between. Germline CDR1 is MNHEY and CDR2 is SVGEGT. CDR3 length: 16 amino acids. CDR3 amino acids: CASSPLLGRMVGEQFF. The CDR3 coding sequence is TGTGCCAGCAGCCCTCTCCTGGGCAGGATGGTCGGTGAGCAGTTCTTC.

Relative to its sample, this clone is large (0.1 to 1%). The rearrangement joins TRBV24-1 to TRBJ2-7; 7 bases match TRBD2. Trimming removed 7 bases from V and 3 bases from J; junction bases left unmatched: 2. Germline CDR1 KGHDR, CDR2 SFDVKD. The CDR3 contains 12 residues. The CDR3 is CATSPGGYEQYF. CDR3 sequence (DNA): TGTGCCACCAGCCCGGGGGGCTACGAGCAGTACTTC.

This CDR3 reads CASGLDRDRVKTQYF. In DNA, the CDR3 is TGTGCTAGTGGTTTGGATCGGGACAGGGTGAAGACCCAGTACTTC. The genes are TRBV12-5 and TRBJ2-5, with 9 nucleotides matching TRBD1. This CDR3 comprises 15 residues. With V trimmed by 1 base and J by 6 bases, 6 bases remained unmatched. Germline lookup yields CDR1 LGHNT and CDR2 FRNRAP.